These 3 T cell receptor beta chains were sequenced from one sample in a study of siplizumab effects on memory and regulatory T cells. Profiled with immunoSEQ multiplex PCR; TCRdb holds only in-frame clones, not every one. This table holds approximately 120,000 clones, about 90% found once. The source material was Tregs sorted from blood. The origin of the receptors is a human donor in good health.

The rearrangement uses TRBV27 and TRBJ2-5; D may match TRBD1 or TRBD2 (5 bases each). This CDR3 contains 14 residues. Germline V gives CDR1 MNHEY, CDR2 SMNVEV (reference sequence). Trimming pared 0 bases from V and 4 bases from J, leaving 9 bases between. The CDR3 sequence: CASSLSGVRETQYF. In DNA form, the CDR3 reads TGTGCCAGCAGTTTATCGGGGGTTCGAGAGACCCAGTACTTC.

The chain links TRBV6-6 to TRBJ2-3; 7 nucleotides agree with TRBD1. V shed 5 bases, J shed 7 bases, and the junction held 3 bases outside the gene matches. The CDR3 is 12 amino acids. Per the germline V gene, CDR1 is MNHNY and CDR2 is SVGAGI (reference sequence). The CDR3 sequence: CASSRQGNTQYF. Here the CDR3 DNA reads TGTGCCAGCAGTCGACAGGGCAATACGCAGTATTTT.

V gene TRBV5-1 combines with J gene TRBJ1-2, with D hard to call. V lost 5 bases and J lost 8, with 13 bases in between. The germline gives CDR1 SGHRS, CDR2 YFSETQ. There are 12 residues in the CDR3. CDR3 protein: CASSPEGGGYTF. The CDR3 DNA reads TGCGCCAGCAGTCCCGAGGGTGGCGGCTACACCTTC.